This T cell receptor (beta chain) was sequenced for a study of T cell repertoires in cytomegalovirus infection. Study summary: Recently identified HLA-C-restricted and well-studied HLA-B-restricted CMV epitopes were used.

CDR3 length equals 16 residues. The germline gives CDR1 SGHVS, CDR2 FNYEAQ. V lost 5 bases, J lost 0 bases, and 13 bases lay in between. Turning to this clonotype: Its target is unknown.

From the reads, TCRdb called clonotypes with MiXCR, one entry per CDR3 protein. The sample yields 80,000 or so distinct CDR3 sequences, around 40% seen once. Broader study findings: CMV-specific TCR beta clonotypes restricted by HLA-C were the ones dominating the ex vivo response. The cumulative frequency of public TCR beta families identified carriers of CMV plus the relevant HLA.

The chain couples TRBV7-6 to TRBJ1-4; weak D call: TRBD1 (6 bases). This clonotype was obtained from a human donor in good health (CMV status not recorded). Some clones in this sample may be carry-over from other donors' samples. Material: CD8+ T cells from cultured PBMCs, obtained from culture after CMV antigen stimulation. The CDR3 sequence: CASSPMGAATNEKLFF. DNA of the CDR3: TGTGCCAGCAGCCCGATGGGGGCCGCAACTAATGAAAAACTGTTTTTT.